This T cell receptor beta chain stems from a study of T cells after yellow fever vaccination. This clonotype showed up many times. This CDR3 spans 11 amino acids. V shed 1 base and J 16 bases; nucleotides not matched to a gene: 4. Universal primer sites and UMIs were introduced during 5'RACE template-switching synthesis of TCR cDNA. TCRdb independently ran MiXCR on the 5' RACE reads; one entry per CDR3 protein. The sample carries 170,000 or so distinct CDR3 sequences, roughly 6.4% recorded once. The starting material was CD4+ T cells sorted from PBMCs, obtained on the day of the first yellow fever vaccination. This receptor was identified in a man aged 18 to 30 who received the YFV17D yellow fever vaccine. The chain couples TRBV12-3 or TRBV12-4 to TRBJ2-1; 7 bases map to TRBD1. CDR3 nucleotide sequence: TGTGCCAGCAGTTTAGAGGGGGCGCTTTTCTTC. Protein: CASSLEGALFF.